A selection of T cell receptor beta chains follows, all from one sample in a study of TIL therapy for anti-PD-1-resistant metastatic lung cancer. TCRdb's table, derived via immunoSEQ multiplex PCR, lists solely in-frame clones and lacks some. The sample holds approximately 16,000 clones, roughly 88% seen once. The material was blood, obtained at baseline. These receptor sequences come from a person aged 25-85 years with non-small cell lung cancer. The CDR3 runs from the conserved cysteine through the conserved F or W. Fields, in order: V gene, clone size, D gene, J gene, CDR3 DNA, CDR3 protein. D genes are given only for firm matches. The size field is filled for only some rows; it gives once, few, many or a size class.

v_gene: TRBV25-1; abundance: .; d_gene: .; j_gene: TRBJ2-5; CDR3nt: TGTGCCAGCAGTGAGTGGGAGACCCAGTACTTC; CDR3aa: CASSEWETQYF
v_gene: TRBV5-1; abundance: .; d_gene: TRBD1; j_gene: TRBJ2-3; CDR3nt: TGCGCCAGCAGTTCCTCACCGGGACAGGGCCGCACAGATACGCAGTATTTT; CDR3aa: CASSSSPGQGRTDTQYF
v_gene: TRBV5-4; abundance: .; d_gene: TRBD1; j_gene: TRBJ1-1; CDR3nt: TGTGCCAGCAGCACCCAACAGGGGTCAGGCACTGAAGCTTTCTTT; CDR3aa: CASSTQQGSGTEAFF
v_gene: TRBV13; abundance: .; d_gene: .; j_gene: TRBJ1-5; CDR3nt: TGTGCCAGCAGCTTATGGGGACAGCCCCAGCATTTT; CDR3aa: CASSLWGQPQHF
v_gene: TRBV6-5; abundance: .; d_gene: .; j_gene: TRBJ2-2; CDR3nt: TGTGCCAGCAGTTACTACGGCAGGAGGACCGGGGAGCTGTTTTTT; CDR3aa: CASSYYGRRTGELFF
v_gene: TRBV11-1; abundance: .; d_gene: .; j_gene: TRBJ1-2; CDR3nt: TGTGCCAGCAGCCCGCGAGCGGGTCAGGGGAGCGGCTACACCTTC; CDR3aa: CASSPRAGQGSGYTF
v_gene: TRBV6-1; abundance: .; d_gene: .; j_gene: TRBJ1-1; CDR3nt: TGTGCCAGCAGTGAAAAGGGCGGGGGCTTCAACACTGAAGCTTTCTTT; CDR3aa: CASSEKGGGFNTEAFF
v_gene: TRBV4-1; abundance: .; d_gene: TRBD1; j_gene: TRBJ2-3; CDR3nt: TGCGCCAGCAGGAGGGACAGGGGTAGCACAGATACGCAGTATTTT; CDR3aa: CASRRDRGSTDTQYF
v_gene: TRBV25-1; abundance: .; d_gene: .; j_gene: TRBJ1-4; CDR3nt: TGTGCCAGCAGTGAATTTGAAAAACTGTTTTTT; CDR3aa: CASSEFEKLFF
v_gene: TRBV18; abundance: .; d_gene: .; j_gene: TRBJ2-1; CDR3nt: TGTGCCAGCTCACCCGAACAGCTGACCCGTGGGGTGGAGCAGTTCTTC; CDR3aa: CASSPEQLTRGVEQFF
v_gene: TRBV4-1; abundance: .; d_gene: .; j_gene: TRBJ2-1; CDR3nt: TGCGCCAGCAGCCAAGACAGGGGCGCCTACAATGAGCAGTTCTTC; CDR3aa: CASSQDRGAYNEQFF
v_gene: TRBV7-2; abundance: .; d_gene: .; j_gene: TRBJ2-5; CDR3nt: TGTGCCAGCAGCTTAGCGGGGCAGGGGGAGACCCAGTACTTC; CDR3aa: CASSLAGQGETQYF
v_gene: TRBV28; abundance: .; d_gene: .; j_gene: TRBJ1-5; CDR3nt: TGTGCCAGCAGTTCCCTCGATCAGCCCCAGCATTTT; CDR3aa: CASSSLDQPQHF
v_gene: TRBV9; abundance: .; d_gene: .; j_gene: TRBJ1-3; CDR3nt: TGTGCCAGCAGCGTAGGCCGGACTGGAAACACCATATATTTT; CDR3aa: CASSVGRTGNTIYF
v_gene: TRBV4-3; abundance: .; d_gene: .; j_gene: TRBJ1-1; CDR3nt: TGCGCCAGCAGCCAAGATAGGTTAGGAATAATCGAAGCTTTCTTT; CDR3aa: CASSQDRLGIIEAFF
v_gene: TRBV19; abundance: .; d_gene: .; j_gene: TRBJ1-5; CDR3nt: TGTGCCAGTAAGGGAAACGCGCCCCAGCGCAATCAGCCCCAGCATTTT; CDR3aa: CASKGNAPQRNQPQHF
v_gene: TRBV5-4; abundance: .; d_gene: .; j_gene: TRBJ2-1; CDR3nt: TGTGCCAGCAGCCTTGAGGATTGGGGAAATGAGCAGTTCTTC; CDR3aa: CASSLEDWGNEQFF
v_gene: TRBV2; abundance: .; d_gene: TRBD1; j_gene: TRBJ1-5; CDR3nt: TGTGCCAGCAGGGGACAGAGGGATCAGCCCCAGCATTTT; CDR3aa: CASRGQRDQPQHF
v_gene: TRBV7-9; abundance: .; d_gene: .; j_gene: TRBJ1-2; CDR3nt: TGTGCCAGCACCATGGGAGTTGATGGCTACACCTTC; CDR3aa: CASTMGVDGYTF
v_gene: TRBV6-6; abundance: .; d_gene: TRBD1; j_gene: TRBJ1-5; CDR3nt: TGTGCCAGCAGTACTTTACAGGGGGCGCGTGGGCAGCCCCAGCATTTT; CDR3aa: CASSTLQGARGQPQHF
v_gene: TRBV30; abundance: .; d_gene: .; j_gene: TRBJ2-3; CDR3nt: TGTGCCTGGAGGGGGACTTATACGCAGTATTTT; CDR3aa: CAWRGTYTQYF
v_gene: TRBV30; abundance: .; d_gene: .; j_gene: TRBJ2-3; CDR3nt: TGTGCCTGGAGTGTCCCGGGGGCGAGCACAGATACGCAGTATTTT; CDR3aa: CAWSVPGASTDTQYF
v_gene: TRBV5-1; abundance: .; d_gene: TRBD1; j_gene: TRBJ1-4; CDR3nt: TGCGCCAGCAGCCTGGGGCGCGGGACAGGGAATGAAAAACTGTTTTTT; CDR3aa: CASSLGRGTGNEKLFF
v_gene: TRBV11-3; abundance: .; d_gene: TRBD1; j_gene: TRBJ2-6; CDR3nt: TGTGCCAGCAGCAACCGGGACAGGGGGTCTGGGGCCAACGTCCTGACTTTC; CDR3aa: CASSNRDRGSGANVLTF
v_gene: TRBV18; abundance: few; d_gene: .; j_gene: TRBJ1-1; CDR3nt: TGTGCCAGCTCACCTTTCAGACAGTCAGTGAACACTGAAGCTTTCTTT; CDR3aa: CASSPFRQSVNTEAFF
v_gene: TRBV4-2; abundance: .; d_gene: .; j_gene: TRBJ2-1; CDR3nt: TGTGCCAGCAGCCAAGTGAACAATGAGCAGTTCTTC; CDR3aa: CASSQVNNEQFF
v_gene: TRBV27; abundance: once; d_gene: TRBD2; j_gene: TRBJ2-1; CDR3nt: TGTGCCAGCAGTCCCGGGACTAGGGACTCCTACAATGAGCAGTTCTTC; CDR3aa: CASSPGTRDSYNEQFF
v_gene: TRBV16; abundance: .; d_gene: .; j_gene: TRBJ1-4; CDR3nt: TGTGCCAGCAGTCACCTTAATGAAAAACTGTTTTTT; CDR3aa: CASSHLNEKLFF
v_gene: TRBV28; abundance: .; d_gene: .; j_gene: TRBJ2-5; CDR3nt: TGTGCCAGCAGCCCCCCGAGTGTGGTTTCGGGGACCCAGTACTTC; CDR3aa: CASSPPSVVSGTQYF